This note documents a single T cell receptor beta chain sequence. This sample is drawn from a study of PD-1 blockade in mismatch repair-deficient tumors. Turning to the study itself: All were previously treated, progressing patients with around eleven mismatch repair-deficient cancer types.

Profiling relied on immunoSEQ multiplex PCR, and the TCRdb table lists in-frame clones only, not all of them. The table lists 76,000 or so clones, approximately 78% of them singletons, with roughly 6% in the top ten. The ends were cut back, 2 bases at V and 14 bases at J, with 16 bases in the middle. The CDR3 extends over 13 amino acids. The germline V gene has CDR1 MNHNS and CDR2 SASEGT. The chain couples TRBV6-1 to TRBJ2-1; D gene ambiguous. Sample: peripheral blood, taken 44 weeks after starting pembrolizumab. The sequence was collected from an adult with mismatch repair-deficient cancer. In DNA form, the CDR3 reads TGTGCCAGCAGTGAAATTATCTCCCAAAGTAAGTTCTTC. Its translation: CASSEIISQSKFF.